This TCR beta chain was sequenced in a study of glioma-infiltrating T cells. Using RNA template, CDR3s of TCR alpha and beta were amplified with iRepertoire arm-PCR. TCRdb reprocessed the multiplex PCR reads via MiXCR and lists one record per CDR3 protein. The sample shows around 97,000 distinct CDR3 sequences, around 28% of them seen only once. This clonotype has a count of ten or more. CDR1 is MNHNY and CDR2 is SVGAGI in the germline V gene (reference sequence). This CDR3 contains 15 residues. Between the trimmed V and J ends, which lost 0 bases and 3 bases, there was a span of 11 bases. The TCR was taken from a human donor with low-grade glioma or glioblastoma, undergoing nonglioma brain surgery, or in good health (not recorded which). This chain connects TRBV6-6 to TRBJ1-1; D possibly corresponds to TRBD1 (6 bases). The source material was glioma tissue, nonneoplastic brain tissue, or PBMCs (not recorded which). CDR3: CASSYSGGRYTEAFF. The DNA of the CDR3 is TGTGCCAGCAGTTACTCCGGGGGCAGGTACACTGAAGCTTTCTTT.